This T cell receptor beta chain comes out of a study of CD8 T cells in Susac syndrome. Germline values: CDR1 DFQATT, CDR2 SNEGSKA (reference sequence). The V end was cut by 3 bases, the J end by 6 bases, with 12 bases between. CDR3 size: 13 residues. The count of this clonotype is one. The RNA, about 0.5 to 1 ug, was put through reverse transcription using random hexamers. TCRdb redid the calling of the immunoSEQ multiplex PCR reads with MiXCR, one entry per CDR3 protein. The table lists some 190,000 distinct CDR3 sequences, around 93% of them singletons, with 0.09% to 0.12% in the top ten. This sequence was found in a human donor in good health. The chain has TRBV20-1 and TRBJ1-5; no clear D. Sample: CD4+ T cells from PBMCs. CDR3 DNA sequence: TGCAGTGCTAGCTTGGAGGGAACTCAGCCCCAGCATTTT. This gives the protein CSASLEGTQPQHF.